These T cell receptor beta chains were read from a single sample in a study of cytomegalovirus exposure and HLA in healthy donors. The method was immunoSEQ multiplex PCR; TCRdb's version includes in-frame clones alone and lacks a portion of them. This table has about 160,000 clones, 63% appearing once. Specimen: PBMCs. These receptors came from an older woman in good health and CMV-seropositive. The CDR3 runs from the conserved cysteine through the conserved F or W.

v_call	j_call	cdr3_aa
TRBV6-5	TRBJ1-2	CASRPTGGSYGYTF
TRBV2	TRBJ2-7	CATGGTASYEQYF
TRBV5-1	TRBJ2-7	CASSLQPSSYEQYF
TRBV18	TRBJ2-5	CASSPGAVQETQYF
TRBV5-4	TRBJ2-7	CASSSKNRGEDEQYF
TRBV9	TRBJ2-3	CASSVGEVRDTQYF
TRBV7-2	TRBJ2-2	CASSLGGRYTGELFF
TRBV23-1	TRBJ2-5	CASGQGLREETQYF
TRBV7-9	TRBJ2-3	CASSLGLAETSSTDTQYF
TRBV6-6	.	CASSPAGARVDEQYF
TRBV19	TRBJ2-6	CASSLGRYPGANVLTF
TRBV28	TRBJ1-2	CASSYNRVTGYTF
TRBV6-5	TRBJ1-4	CASRIRDRGEKLFF
TRBV25-1	TRBJ1-2	CASSDIADYGYTF
TRBV29-1	TRBJ2-7	CSVGGQLPAYEQYF
TRBV4-1	TRBJ2-1	CASSQDGRGNEQFF
TRBV6-6	TRBJ1-5	CASSSAGTGVQPQHF
TRBV28	TRBJ1-5	CASQRRGYSNQPQHF
TRBV29-1	TRBJ2-7	CSVEGLGGVYEQYF
TRBV4-2	TRBJ2-3	CASSQATSGRAVRDTQYF
TRBV5-7	TRBJ1-1	CASSPSRTEAFF
TRBV27	TRBJ2-3	CASSSAGQGKDTQYF
TRBV5-1	TRBJ1-3	CASSSDRVSGNTIYF
TRBV25-1	TRBJ1-4	CASSASKTGTNEKLFF
TRBV27	TRBJ1-2	CASSPRQGSYGYTF
TRBV10-3	TRBJ2-3	CAISESKPTSGFTDTQYF
TRBV27	TRBJ2-3	CASSLGLAGGPDTQYF
TRBV25-1	TRBJ1-4	CASSEAGTDRNEKLFF
TRBV4-3	TRBJ1-5	CASSQYGNQPQHF
TRBV19	TRBJ1-5	CASSVTTRKGGQPQHF
TRBV4-1	TRBJ1-2	CASSPRNANYGYTF
TRBV7-8	TRBJ1-2	CASSPRQYYGYTF
TRBV9	TRBJ2-7	CASSSSGRGDEQYF
TRBV18	TRBJ2-2	CASSPPRGAGALGELFF
TRBV4-2	TRBJ1-2	CASRDRGLSGYTF
TRBV4-1	TRBJ2-7	CASSQDPAGEPYEQYF
TRBV30	TRBJ2-1	CAGGAYRTEQFF
TRBV28	TRBJ2-7	CASSLYGTSGSYEQYF
TRBV5-1	TRBJ1-2	CASSLSQGANYGYTF
TRBV28	TRBJ2-2	CASSLMSGVTGELFF
TRBV29-1	TRBJ1-2	CSVGAGVDYGYTF
TRBV6-1	TRBJ1-5	CASSELPGQAAWNQPQHF
TRBV5-1	TRBJ2-7	CASSLGRDLSYEQYF
TRBV7-9	TRBJ2-1	CASSRVVSGSYNEQFF